This T cell receptor beta chain was sequenced during a study of blood T cell dynamics during melanoma immunotherapy. Germline V gene lookup returns CDR1 MNHEY and CDR2 SMNVEV (reference sequence). CDR3 size: 15 residues. V lost 6 bases to trimming and J lost 8 bases; unmatched junction nucleotides: 6. Profiled with immunoSEQ multiplex PCR; TCRdb holds only in-frame clones, not every one. The data contain roughly 20,000 clones, nearly 90% of them singletons. As for time point: week 3, after first cycle of checkpoint inhibitor. The source is a human donor with melanoma. The genes are TRBV27 and TRBJ2-1; 14 bases agree with TRBD2. The sample in question was blood, obtained from a patient treated with checkpoint blockade. The CDR3 DNA is TGTGCCAGCAGAGGGACTAGCGGGAGTATATATGAGCAGTTCTTC. It specifies CASRGTSGSIYEQFF.